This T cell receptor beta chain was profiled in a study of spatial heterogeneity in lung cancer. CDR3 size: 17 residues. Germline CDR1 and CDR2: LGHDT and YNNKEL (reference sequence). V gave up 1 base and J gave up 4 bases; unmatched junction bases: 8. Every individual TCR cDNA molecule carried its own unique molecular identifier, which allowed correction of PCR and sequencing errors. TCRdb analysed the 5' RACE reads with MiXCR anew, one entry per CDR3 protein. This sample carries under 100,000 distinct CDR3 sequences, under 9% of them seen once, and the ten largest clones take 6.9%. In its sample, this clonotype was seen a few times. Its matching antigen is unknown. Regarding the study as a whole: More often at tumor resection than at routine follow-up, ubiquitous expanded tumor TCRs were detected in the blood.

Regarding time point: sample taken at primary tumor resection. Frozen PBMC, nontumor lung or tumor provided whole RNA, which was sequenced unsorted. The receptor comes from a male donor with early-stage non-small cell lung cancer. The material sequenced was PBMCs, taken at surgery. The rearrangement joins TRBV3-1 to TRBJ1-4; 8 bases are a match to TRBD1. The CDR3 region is CASSQGSRTGLNEKLFF. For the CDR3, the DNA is TGTGCCAGCAGCCAAGGTTCCAGGACAGGGCTTAATGAAAAACTGTTTTTT.